The 14 T cell receptor beta chains given below trace back to one sample, sequenced in a study of blood T cell repertoires in COVID-19. The data were produced by immunoSEQ multiplex PCR, yet TCRdb's version contains in-frame clones alone and is incomplete. Of 55,000 to 90,000 clones in the sample, 85% to 90% were seen once. The sequencing sample was made of peripheral blood. The source is a man between 65 and 85 years old with active COVID-19.

The V and J genes are TRBV5-5 and TRBJ2-2; perhaps TRBD1 as D (6 bases). CDR3 size: 15 residues. V was clipped by 4 bases and J by 6 bases, with 16 bases between them. The germline CDR1 and CDR2 sequences are SGHKS and YYEKEE (reference sequence). In DNA, the CDR3 is TGTGCCAGCAGCCCCACTACAGGGTACGCCGGGGAGCTGTTTTTT. This sequence encodes CASSPTTGYAGELFF.

The rearrangement joins TRBV3-1 (or the pseudogene TRBV3-2) to TRBJ2-4; 9 positions agree with TRBD2. V gave up 3 bases and J gave up 6 bases; unmatched junction bases: 12. There are 17 residues in the CDR3. Per the germline V gene, CDR1 is LGHDT and CDR2 is YNNKEL (reference sequence). CDR3 bases: TGTGCCAGCAGCCAGTGGGCTAGCGGGACGGGGGGAAACATTCAGTACTTC. Translation: CASSQWASGTGGNIQYF.

This chain uses TRBV10-3 with TRBJ2-1; 7 bases are shared with TRBD2. The V gene end was trimmed by 4 bases and the J gene end by 8 bases; junction bases not matched to a gene: 17. Germline V CDR1 and CDR2: ENHRY, SYGVKD. The CDR3 has 17 residues. The DNA for the CDR3 is TGTGCCATCAGTGGGGGACCCGGGACTACCATCGGGTATGAGCAGTTCTTC. It encodes CAISGGPGTTIGYEQFF.

The V and J genes are TRBV7-8 and TRBJ1-5, with a weak D call TRBD1 (6 bases). Germline CDR1 SGHVS, CDR2 FQNEAQ. Trimming took off 0 bases at V and 9 bases at J, with 18 bases between the two ends. The CDR3 is 16 residues long. The CDR3 nucleotides are TGTGCCAGCAGCTTAGCGCGGGGGGCCGCCGGGGGGCCCCAGCATTTT. Translation: CASSLARGAAGGPQHF.

CDR3 protein: CASSRGRGGTGYEQYF. Here the CDR3 DNA reads TGCGCCAGCAGCCGCGGACGGGGGGGAACTGGGTACGAGCAGTACTTC. The chain carries TRBV4-1 and TRBJ2-7; TRBD2 matches 8 bases. Looked up from germline, CDR1 is MGHRA and CDR2 is YSYEKL. The CDR3 is made up of 16 amino acids. Trimming cost V 4 bases and J 4 bases; bases outside gene matches: 12.

The chain uses TRBV3-1 (or the pseudogene TRBV3-2) and TRBJ2-3; 11 bases are shared with TRBD2. There are 18 residues in the CDR3. Germline loops: CDR1 LGHDT, CDR2 YNNKEL (reference sequence). V lost 6 bases and J lost 0; bases outside the gene matches: 11. The CDR3 spells CASSPTSGRPTSTDTQYF. CDR3 in DNA: TGTGCCAGCAGTCCAACTAGCGGGAGACCGACTAGCACAGATACGCAGTATTTT.

The chain employs TRBV11-3 and TRBJ2-4; 10 bases are shared with TRBD1. This CDR3 is 14 amino acids long. Germline V gene sequence: CDR1 SGHNT, CDR2 YENEEA. The V segment lost 5 bases and the J segment 8 bases; nucleotides outside the gene matches: 6. CDR3 nucleotides: TGTGCCAGCAGCCCATGGGGACAGGGGCACATTCAGTACTTC. Residues: CASSPWGQGHIQYF.

V usage is TRBV5-1 and J usage is TRBJ2-1; unclear D gene. CDR1 is SGHRS and CDR2 is YFSETQ in the germline V gene. The CDR3 contains 14 residues. Trimming pared 0 bases from V and 4 bases from J, leaving 8 bases between. The CDR3 region is CASSLGGGYNEQFF. As DNA, the CDR3 is TGCGCCAGCAGCTTGGGAGGCGGATACAATGAGCAGTTCTTC.

The chain joins TRBV19 to TRBJ1-1; D possibly corresponds to TRBD1 (5 bases). The CDR3 is 13 residues long. V shed 1 base and J shed 8 bases, with 11 bases lying between them. Germline assignment: CDR1 LNHDA and CDR2 SQIVND (reference sequence). In DNA, the CDR3 is TGTGCCAGTAGTATAGGGGGGGGGAGAGAAGCTTTCTTT. Translating gives CASSIGGGREAFF.

V is TRBV19 and J is TRBJ2-7, with 10 nucleotides matching TRBD1. Germline V CDR1 and CDR2: LNHDA, SQIVND (reference sequence). The trim removed 6 bases at V and 3 bases at J, leaving 5 bases unmatched. This CDR3 has 14 residues. CDR3 region: CASRPGQGGYEQYF. The DNA for the CDR3 is TGTGCCAGTAGACCCGGACAGGGGGGCTACGAGCAGTACTTC.

The rearrangement uses TRBV19 and TRBJ2-1; D gene ambiguous. Germline V gene sequence: CDR1 LNHDA, CDR2 SQIVND (reference sequence). CDR3 length: 15 amino acids. Trimming shortened V by 5 bases and J by 0 bases, and 11 bases separated the two germline ends. The CDR3 DNA follows: TGTGCCAGTAGTTTGGGCCAAAGCTCCTACAATGAGCAGTTCTTC. It encodes CASSLGQSSYNEQFF.

The rearrangement uses TRBV28 and TRBJ2-7; TRBD2 agrees at 7 bases. CDR3 size: 16 residues. Trimming took 3 bases from V and 3 from J; bases not matched to a gene: 11. Germline V gives CDR1 MDHEN, CDR2 SYDVKM. CDR3 in amino acids: CASSFGGVGIYYEQYF. The CDR3 nucleotides are TGTGCCAGCAGTTTTGGGGGGGTTGGCATCTACTACGAGCAGTACTTC.

This clone was detected only a few times. The chain carries TRBV9 and TRBJ2-7; no firm D call. Germline lookup yields CDR1 SGDLS and CDR2 YYNGEE. V shed 4 bases and J shed 7 bases, with 15 bases lying between them. The length of the CDR3 is 13 residues. The CDR3 region has the DNA TGTGCCAGCAGCCCACAGCCCGCCAGGGAGCAGTACTTC. It is translated as CASSPQPAREQYF.

The chain combines TRBV18 with TRBJ1-2; D call uncertain. CDR3 length: 15 amino acids. V was pared by 6 bases and J by 0 bases, with 14 bases between. Germline V CDR1 and CDR2: KGHSH, LQKENI. The CDR3 coding sequence is TGTGCCAGCTCCGACACCGGTAGAACTAACTATGGCTACACCTTC. Its translation is CASSDTGRTNYGYTF.